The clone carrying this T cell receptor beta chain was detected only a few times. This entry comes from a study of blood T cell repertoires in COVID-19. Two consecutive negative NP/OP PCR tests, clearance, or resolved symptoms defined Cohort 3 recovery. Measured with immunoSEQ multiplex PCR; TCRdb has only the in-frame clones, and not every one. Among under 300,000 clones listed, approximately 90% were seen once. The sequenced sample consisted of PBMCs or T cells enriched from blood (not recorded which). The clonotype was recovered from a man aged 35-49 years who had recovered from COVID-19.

This chain's CDR3 is CASSDSAGFTGNTIYF. The CDR3 nucleotides read TGTGCCAGCAGTGATTCGGCGGGGTTTACTGGAAACACCATATATTTT. V gene TRBV2 combines with J gene TRBJ1-3; D gene uncertain. Germline CDR1 reads SNHLY; CDR2 reads FYNNEI. There are 16 residues in the CDR3. V shed 3 bases and J shed 2 bases, with 14 bases lying between them.